This TCR beta chain was sequenced during a study of blood T cell repertoires in COVID-19. Those enrolled, adults aged about 18 to 95 years, came from about two dozen US areas. This clone was found a few times. Generated by immunoSEQ multiplex PCR, the TCRdb table keeps only in-frame clones and is missing some. The sample gives about 310,000 clones, 70% to 90% of which show up once; roughly 2.2% is in the top ten. CDR1 and CDR2 from the germline V gene are SQVTM and ANQGSEA. The CDR3 runs to 8 residues. Trimming cost V 8 bases and J 6 bases, with 4 bases left between them. The genes are TRBV29-1 and TRBJ1-2; no clear D gene. Input material: PBMCs or T cells enriched from blood (not recorded which). This sequence originates from a man aged 25 to 40 who had recovered from COVID-19. The CDR3 here is CSTDGYTF. The CDR3 nucleotides are TGCAGCACTGATGGCTACACCTTC.